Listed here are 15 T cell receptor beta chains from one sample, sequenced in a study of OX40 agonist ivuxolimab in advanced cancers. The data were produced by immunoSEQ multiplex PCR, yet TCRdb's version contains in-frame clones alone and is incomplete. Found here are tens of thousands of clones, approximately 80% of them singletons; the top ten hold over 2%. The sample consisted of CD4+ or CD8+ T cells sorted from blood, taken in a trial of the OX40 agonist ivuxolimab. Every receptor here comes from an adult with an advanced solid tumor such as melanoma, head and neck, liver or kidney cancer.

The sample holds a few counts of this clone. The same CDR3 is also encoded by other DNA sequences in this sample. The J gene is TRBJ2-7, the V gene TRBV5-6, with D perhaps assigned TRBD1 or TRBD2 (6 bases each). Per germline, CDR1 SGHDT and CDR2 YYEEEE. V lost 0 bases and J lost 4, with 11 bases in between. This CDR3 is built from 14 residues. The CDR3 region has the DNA TGTGCCAGCAGCTTGGAGGGGGGAAGGTACGAGCAGTACTTC. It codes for CASSLEGGRYEQYF. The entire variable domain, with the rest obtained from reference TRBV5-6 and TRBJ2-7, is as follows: DAGVTQSPTHLIKTRGQQVTLRCSPKSGHDTVSWYQQALGQGPQFIFQYYEEEERQRGNFPDRFSGHQFPNYSSELNVNALLLGDSALYLCASSLEGGRYEQYFGPGTRLTVT.

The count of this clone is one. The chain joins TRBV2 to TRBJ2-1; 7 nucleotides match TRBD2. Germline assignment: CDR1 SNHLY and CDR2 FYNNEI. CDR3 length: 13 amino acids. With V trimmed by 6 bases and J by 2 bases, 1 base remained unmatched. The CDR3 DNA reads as TGTGCCAGCAGGGGGACTACCTACAATGAGCAGTTCTTC. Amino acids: CASRGTTYNEQFF.

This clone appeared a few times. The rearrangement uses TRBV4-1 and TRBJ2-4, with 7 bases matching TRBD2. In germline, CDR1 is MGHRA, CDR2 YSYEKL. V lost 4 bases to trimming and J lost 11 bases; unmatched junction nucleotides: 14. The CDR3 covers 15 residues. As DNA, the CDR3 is TGCGCCAGCAGCCCGGAAAACGACGGGAGGTCGGTTCAGTACTTC. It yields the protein CASSPENDGRSVQYF.

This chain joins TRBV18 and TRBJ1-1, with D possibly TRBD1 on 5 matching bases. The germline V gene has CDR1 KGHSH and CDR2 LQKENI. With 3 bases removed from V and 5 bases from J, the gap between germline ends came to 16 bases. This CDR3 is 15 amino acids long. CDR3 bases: TGTGCCAGCTCACCCTCCGGGAGGTGGGGGACTGAAGCTTTCTTT. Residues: CASSPSGRWGTEAFF.

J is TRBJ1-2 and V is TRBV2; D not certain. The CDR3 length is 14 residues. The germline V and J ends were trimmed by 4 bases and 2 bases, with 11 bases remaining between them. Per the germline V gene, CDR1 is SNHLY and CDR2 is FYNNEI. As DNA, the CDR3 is TGTGCCAGCAGTGCCGTAAGTGGCAACTATGGCTACACCTTC. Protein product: CASSAVSGNYGYTF.

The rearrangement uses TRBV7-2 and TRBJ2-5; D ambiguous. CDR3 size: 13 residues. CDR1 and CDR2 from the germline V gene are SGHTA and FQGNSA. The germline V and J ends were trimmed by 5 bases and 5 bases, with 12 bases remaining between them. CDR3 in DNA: TGTGCCAGCAGCCCTACATTGGGGGAGACCCAGTACTTC. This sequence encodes CASSPTLGETQYF.

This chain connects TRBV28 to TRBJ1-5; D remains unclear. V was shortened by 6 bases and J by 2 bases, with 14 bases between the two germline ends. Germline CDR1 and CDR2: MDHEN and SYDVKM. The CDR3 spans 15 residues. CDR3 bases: TGTGCCAGCAGAGGTTCGTTACGGGGCAATCAGCCCCAGCATTTT. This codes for CASRGSLRGNQPQHF.

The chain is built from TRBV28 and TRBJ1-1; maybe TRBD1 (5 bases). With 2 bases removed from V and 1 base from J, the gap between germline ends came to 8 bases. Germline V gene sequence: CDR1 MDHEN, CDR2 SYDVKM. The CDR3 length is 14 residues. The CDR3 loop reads CASSLGGSNTEAFF. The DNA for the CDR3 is TGTGCCAGCAGTTTAGGGGGTTCGAACACTGAAGCTTTCTTT.

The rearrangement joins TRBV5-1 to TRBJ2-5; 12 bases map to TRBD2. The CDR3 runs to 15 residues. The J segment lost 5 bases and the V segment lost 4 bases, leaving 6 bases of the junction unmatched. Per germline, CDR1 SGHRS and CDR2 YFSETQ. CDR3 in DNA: TGCGCCAGCAGCACCGCCGGGACTAGCGGGGAGACCCAGTACTTC. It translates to CASSTAGTSGETQYF.

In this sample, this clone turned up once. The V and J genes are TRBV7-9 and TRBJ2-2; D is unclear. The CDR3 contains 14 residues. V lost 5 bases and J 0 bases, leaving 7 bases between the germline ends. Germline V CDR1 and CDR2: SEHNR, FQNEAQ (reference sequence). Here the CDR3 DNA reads TGTGCCAGCAGCCTAACAGCGAACACCGGGGAGCTGTTTTTT. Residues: CASSLTANTGELFF.

In DNA form, the CDR3 reads TGTGCCAGCTCACCGGGACCTAAAAGTGAAGCTTTCTTT. Protein sequence: CASSPGPKSEAFF. The rearrangement joins TRBV18 to TRBJ1-1, with D tentatively TRBD1 (5 bases). Looked up from germline, CDR1 is KGHSH and CDR2 is LQKENI. V dropped 3 bases and J dropped 7 bases, with 12 bases sitting between them. This CDR3 comprises 13 residues.

This CDR3 reads CASSLAGVGEQYF. The CDR3 DNA reads TGCGCCAGCAGCTTGGCCGGGGTGGGTGAGCAGTACTTC. The rearrangement joins TRBV5-1 to TRBJ2-7, with a possible D match to TRBD2 (5 bases). The germline V and J ends were trimmed by 0 bases and 7 bases, with 11 bases remaining between them. The CDR3 has 13 amino acids. The germline gives CDR1 SGHRS, CDR2 YFSETQ.

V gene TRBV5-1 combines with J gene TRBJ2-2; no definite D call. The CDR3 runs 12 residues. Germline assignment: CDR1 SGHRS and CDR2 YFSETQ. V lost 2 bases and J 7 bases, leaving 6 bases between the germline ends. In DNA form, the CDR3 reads TGCGCCAGCAGCTTCAGTGACGGGGAGCTGTTTTTT. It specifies CASSFSDGELFF. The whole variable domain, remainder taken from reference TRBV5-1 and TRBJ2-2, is KAGVTQTPRYLIKTRGQQVTLSCSPISGHRSVSWYQQTPGQGLQFLFEYFSETQRNKGNFPGRFSGRQFSNSRSEMNVSTLELGDSALYLCASSFSDGELFFGEGSRLTVL.

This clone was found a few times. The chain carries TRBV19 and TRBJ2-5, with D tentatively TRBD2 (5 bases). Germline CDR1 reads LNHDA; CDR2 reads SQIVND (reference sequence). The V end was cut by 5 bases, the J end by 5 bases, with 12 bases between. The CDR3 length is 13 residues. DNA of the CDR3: TGTGCCAGTAGTCTCAGATCGGGGGAGACCCAGTACTTC. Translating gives CASSLRSGETQYF. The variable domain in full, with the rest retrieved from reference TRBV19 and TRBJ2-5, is DGGITQSPKYLFRKEGQNVTLSCEQNLNHDAMYWYRQDPGQGLRLIYYSQIVNDFQKGDIAEGYSVSREKKESFPLTVTSAQKNPTAFYLCASSLRSGETQYFGPGTRLLVL.

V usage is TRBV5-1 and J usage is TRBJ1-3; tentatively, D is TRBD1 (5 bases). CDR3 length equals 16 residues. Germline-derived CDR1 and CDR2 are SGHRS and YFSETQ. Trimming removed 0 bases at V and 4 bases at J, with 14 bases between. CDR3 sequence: CASSLAGPSAGNTIYF. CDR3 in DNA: TGCGCCAGCAGCTTGGCGGGACCCTCCGCCGGAAACACCATATATTTT.